This is a list of T cell receptor beta chains from one sample in a study of blood T cell repertoires in COVID-19. The data were produced by immunoSEQ multiplex PCR, yet TCRdb's version contains in-frame clones alone and is incomplete. This table has a few hundred thousand clones, roughly 86% appearing once. Input material: peripheral blood. The source is a human donor in a cohort sampled during active COVID-19. Each CDR3 is given with its conserved first and last residue. A D gene is named only where the DNA matches it firmly. Not every row has a clone size; where given, it reads once, few, many or a size class.

TRBJ1-2 - - 15 TRBV3-1/TRBV3-2 TGTGCCAGCAGCCATAAGGGTGACAGTATCTATGGCTACACCTTC CASSHKGDSIYGYTF
TRBJ2-7 - - 15 TRBV15 TGTGCCACCAGCAGAGATAAGGGGGGGCCCTACGAGCAGTACTTC CATSRDKGGPYEQYF
TRBJ2-2 - - 13 TRBV5-1 TGCGCCAGCAGCACCGCGGAGGAGAGGGAGCTGTTTTTT CASSTAEERELFF
TRBJ1-5 once TRBD1 13 TRBV7-8 TGTGCCAGCAGCCCGACAGGGAATCAGCCCCAGCATTTT CASSPTGNQPQHF
TRBJ1-2 - - 13 TRBV19 TGTGCCAGTAGCCCTTCTCGGGGGTGGGGCTACACCTTC CASSPSRGWGYTF
TRBJ2-5 - TRBD1 19 TRBV19 TGTGCCAGTAGCTCCAGCCAGGACAGGGGCCCAATAGCCCAAGAGACCCAGTACTTC CASSSSQDRGPIAQETQYF
TRBJ2-3 - TRBD2 16 TRBV6-1 TGTGCCAGCAGTGACAGGCGGGAGGTAGACACAGATACGCAGTATTTT CASSDRREVDTDTQYF
TRBJ1-4 - - 13 TRBV19 TGTGCCAGTAGTTGGCAGGCTAATGAAAAACTGTTTTTT CASSWQANEKLFF
TRBJ2-5 once - 12 TRBV30 TGTGCCTGGAGTGTGTTTTCTGAGACCCAGTACTTC CAWSVFSETQYF
TRBJ1-3 - TRBD1 16 TRBV2 TGTGCCAGCAGCCCCGAGGGACAGCTCTCTGGAAACACCATATATTTT CASSPEGQLSGNTIYF
TRBJ2-5 once TRBD2 15 TRBV5-4 TGTGCCAGCAGCGCGCCGGGACTAGCGGAAGAGACCCAGTACTTC CASSAPGLAEETQYF
TRBJ1-6 - - 14 TRBV3-1/TRBV3-2 TGTGCCAGCAGCCAAGACAGGGATAATTCACCCCTCCACTTT CASSQDRDNSPLHF
TRBJ1-3 once TRBD1 17 TRBV2 TGTGCCAGCAGTGTGAACAGGGGACTAGGATCTGGAAACACCATATATTTT CASSVNRGLGSGNTIYF
TRBJ2-3 - - 16 TRBV5-4 TGTGCCAGCAGCTTGGATTTTGCAGGGCCCTGGGATACGCAGTATTTT CASSLDFAGPWDTQYF
TRBJ2-3 - - 16 TRBV7-3 TGTGCCAGCAGCCCTTACGGACTTAGCCGCACAGATACGCAGTATTTT CASSPYGLSRTDTQYF
TRBJ1-1 - TRBD1 13 TRBV7-4 TGTGCCAGCAGCTATGGACAGGGGTTTGAAGCTTTCTTT CASSYGQGFEAFF
TRBJ2-3 - TRBD2 16 TRBV6-4 TGTGCCAGCAGTGATGGGACTAGCGGGGGGGCAGATACGCAGTATTTT CASSDGTSGGADTQYF
TRBJ2-1 - - 16 TRBV9 TGTGCCAGCAGCGTAGAAGGGGGAGGGCTAAGGAATGAGCAGTTCTTC CASSVEGGGLRNEQFF
TRBJ1-1 many - 13 TRBV12-3/TRBV12-4 TGTGCCAGCAGTTTTGTGAGGGAGGGAAAAGCTTTCTTT CASSFVREGKAFF
TRBJ1-4 - - 15 TRBV18 TGTGCCAGCTCACTCGACCCCGAAAGAGGGGAAAAACTGTTTTTT CASSLDPERGEKLFF
TRBJ2-7 - - 13 TRBV5-1 TGCGCCAGCAGCTTGGCTATGCGGGACGAGCAGTACTTC CASSLAMRDEQYF
TRBJ1-1 - - 14 TRBV27 TGTGCCAGCAGTTTAGGGGGGACGATCACTGAAGCTTTCTTT CASSLGGTITEAFF
TRBJ2-5 - - 11 TRBV18 TGTGCCAGCTCACCGGGCGAGACCCAGTACTTC CASSPGETQYF
TRBJ2-5 - TRBD2 16 TRBV11-2 TGTGCCAGCAGCGTACGACTAGCGGAGGGGAGAGAGACCCAGTACTTC CASSVRLAEGRETQYF
TRBJ2-5 - - 13 TRBV3-1/TRBV3-2 TGTGCCAGCAGCCCGCAAGTCAGGGTGACCCAGTACTTC CASSPQVRVTQYF
TRBJ2-3 - TRBD2 14 TRBV6-1 TGTGCCAGCAGTGATTACGGGGGGGCTGATACGCAGTATTTT CASSDYGGADTQYF
TRBJ2-3 - - 14 TRBV30 TGTGCCTGGAGTTTCTGGCAGGGATCAGATACGCAGTATTTT CAWSFWQGSDTQYF
TRBJ2-3 - TRBD2 16 TRBV11-3 TGTGCCAGCAGCCCGGGGACTAGCGGCATCACAGATACGCAGTATTTT CASSPGTSGITDTQYF
TRBJ2-1 - TRBD2 17 TRBV5-4 TGTGCCAGCAGCCCCCGGGGGGGTAGCGGGGGCTACAATGAGCAGTTCTTC CASSPRGGSGGYNEQFF
TRBJ2-2 few TRBD2 13 TRBV10-2 TGCGCCACCGGACTAGTCTCCACCGGGGAGCTGTTTTTT CATGLVSTGELFF
TRBJ2-1 - TRBD2 15 TRBV7-3 TGTGCCAGCAGCCCCGGGACTAGCATCTTCGATGAGCAGTTCTTC CASSPGTSIFDEQFF
TRBJ2-7 - TRBD1 18 TRBV27 TGTGCCAGCAGTCCGAACCAAGCTAGACAGGGAAAAGCCTACGAGCAGTACTTC CASSPNQARQGKAYEQYF
TRBJ1-2 - - 11 TRBV6-6 TGTGCCAGCCGATCGCCGGGAGGCTACACCTTC CASRSPGGYTF
TRBJ2-5 - - 14 TRBV30 TGTGCCTGGAGTGAGGGGGGGAGCCAAGAGACCCAGTACTTC CAWSEGGSQETQYF
TRBJ1-2 once - 14 TRBV9 TGTGCCAGCAGCGTAGCTCCAGATAACTATGGCTACACCTTC CASSVAPDNYGYTF
TRBJ1-3 - TRBD1 17 TRBV13 TGTGCCAGCAGCATGGGGGACAGGGGGAGGGCTGGAAACACCATATATTTT CASSMGDRGRAGNTIYF
TRBJ2-7 - - 13 TRBV5-1 TGCGCCAGCAGCCCGGGTGCTTCCAACGAGCAGTACTTC CASSPGASNEQYF
TRBJ2-1 - - 14 TRBV27 TGTGCCAGCAGTACCTCCGGGGGTATCAATGAGCAGTTCTTC CASSTSGGINEQFF
TRBJ2-2 - TRBD2 15 TRBV5-1 TGCGCCAGCAGCCAAAGGACTAGCGTTTCCGGGGAGCTGTTTTTT CASSQRTSVSGELFF
TRBJ1-1 - - 16 TRBV27 TGTGCCAGCAGTCACCCATCTTCGGACAGGAACACTGAAGCTTTCTTT CASSHPSSDRNTEAFF
TRBJ1-5 once - 15 TRBV19 TGTGCCAGTACCAGGGAGGGACATAGCAATCAGCCCCAGCATTTT CASTREGHSNQPQHF
TRBJ2-1 - TRBD2 15 TRBV5-4 TGTGCCAGCAGCCACCGGATAGCGGGAGAATATGAGCAGTTCTTC CASSHRIAGEYEQFF
TRBJ1-5 - - 13 TRBV12-3/TRBV12-4 TGTGCCAGCAGTCTTTATAGCAATCAGCCCCAGCATTTT CASSLYSNQPQHF
TRBJ2-5 - - 12 TRBV6-6 TGTGCCAGCAGTTACTCCACTGAGACCCAGTACTTC CASSYSTETQYF
TRBJ1-3 - - 14 TRBV28 TGTGCCACCTACCCTCGGGTTTGGAGAAACACCATATATTTT CATYPRVWRNTIYF
TRBJ1-1 - - 13 TRBV5-1 TGCGCCAGCAGCGCAGGGGTTGTGACTGAAGCTTTCTTT CASSAGVVTEAFF
TRBJ2-7 - - 14 TRBV10-3 TGTGCCATCAGCAGACAGGCTACCACCTACGAGCAGTACTTC CAISRQATTYEQYF
TRBJ2-6 - TRBD1 18 TRBV25-1 TGTGCCAGCAGTGAAATAGGGACAGGGGGCTCTGGGGCCAACGTCCTGACTTTC CASSEIGTGGSGANVLTF
TRBJ1-4 - - 15 TRBV2 TGTGCCAGCAGCAAAGGGGCGGCCCCTAATGAAAAACTGTTTTTT CASSKGAAPNEKLFF
TRBJ2-3 once - 15 TRBV28 TGTGCCAGCACCCTGGGGGGAGGAGAGGCAGATACGCAGTATTTT CASTLGGGEADTQYF
TRBJ1-4 - - 13 TRBV20-1 TGCAGTGCTAGTCAGGGGCGGTTCGAAAAACTGTTTTTT CSASQGRFEKLFF
TRBJ2-1 - - 13 TRBV5-1 TGCGCCAGCAGCTTGGTGGCTGCCGATGAGCAGTTCTTC CASSLVAADEQFF
TRBJ2-3 - TRBD2 15 TRBV9 TGTGCCAGCAGCGCGGAAGCCCGGGGGGGGGATACGCAGTATTTT CASSAEARGGDTQYF
TRBJ2-4 once TRBD1 15 TRBV28 TGTGCCAGCAGTAAGCCCGGGACAGGGTCGAACATTCAGTACTTC CASSKPGTGSNIQYF
TRBJ1-5 few - 13 TRBV7-9 TGTGCCAGCAGCCGCGAAGGAGATCAGCCCCAGCATTTT CASSREGDQPQHF
TRBJ2-3 - - 15 TRBV11-2 TGTGCCAGCAGCTCACGACAGGATGGCACAGATACGCAGTATTTT CASSSRQDGTDTQYF
TRBJ1-6 - - 16 TRBV15 TGTGCCACCAGCAGTGTCGAAAGTGGGGCAAGTTCACCCCTCCACTTT CATSSVESGASSPLHF
TRBJ1-3 - - 13 TRBV7-3 TGTGCCAGCAGCGACAGGCAAGGAAACACCATATATTTT CASSDRQGNTIYF
TRBJ2-3 - TRBD2 15 TRBV20-1 TGCAGTGCTAGTATAATGGGAGGGGGCACAGATACGCAGTATTTT CSASIMGGGTDTQYF
TRBJ2-2 - TRBD1 16 TRBV9 TGTGCCAGCAGCCCTCCAGGGGGCCTTCGCGCCGGGGAGCTGTTTTTT CASSPPGGLRAGELFF